Reported below is one T cell receptor (beta chain). CDR3 length: 12 amino acids. Trimming left V 5 bases short and J 2 bases short, with 6 bases between. The germline gives CDR1 MDHEN, CDR2 SYDVKM. The source of the sample is a study of blood T cell repertoires in COVID-19. Data came from immunoSEQ multiplex PCR; TCRdb stores just in-frame clones and leaves some out. The data contain under 200,000 clones, 65% to 90% of them singletons. J is TRBJ1-1 and V is TRBV28, with no clear D. Sequencing input: peripheral blood. The sequence was collected from a human donor in a cohort sampled during active COVID-19. CDR3: CASSVLNTEAFF. The DNA for the CDR3 is TGTGCCAGCAGTGTCCTAAACACTGAAGCTTTCTTT.